These T cell receptor beta chains were read from a single sample in a study of cytomegalovirus exposure and HLA in healthy donors. Profiling relied on immunoSEQ multiplex PCR, and the TCRdb table lists in-frame clones only, not all of them. The repertoire has about 110,000 clones, 69% of them found once; the top ten carry under 4%. The material sequenced was PBMCs. The receptors come from a man aged 30 to 45 in good health and CMV-seronegative. The CDR3 runs from the conserved cysteine through the conserved F or W. The D gene is left open where the match is weak. Part of the rows lack a size; the others show once, few, many or a class for expanded clones.

TRBJ2-7 few TRBV4-2 15 - CASSHRQGQSYEQYF TGTGCCAGCAGCCACCGTCAGGGCCAATCCTACGAGCAGTACTTC
TRBJ1-5 once TRBV18 13 - CASSPRGPQPQHF TGTGCCAGCTCACCACGAGGGCCGCAGCCCCAGCATTTT
TRBJ1-2 - TRBV28 12 - CASSLAQYGYTF TGTGCCAGCAGTTTAGCACAGTATGGCTACACCTTC
TRBJ2-5 few TRBV5-1 15 TRBD1 CASKARSGTEETQYF TGCGCCAGCAAAGCCCGATCAGGGACAGAAGAGACCCAGTACTTC
TRBJ2-1 - TRBV28 14 - CASSWTGLSNEQFF TGTGCCAGCAGTTGGACGGGACTGTCAAATGAGCAGTTCTTC
TRBJ2-6 - TRBV30 17 - CAWSARGANSGANVLTF TGTGCCTGGAGTGCCAGGGGGGCAAACTCTGGGGCCAACGTCCTGACTTTC
TRBJ1-4 - TRBV7-2 16 - CASSPRSLPGNEKLFF TGTGCCAGCAGCCCCCGGAGCCTCCCAGGGAATGAAAAACTGTTTTTT
TRBJ2-1 - TRBV7-2 17 TRBD2 CASSSSPLAGVYNEQFF TGTGCCAGCAGCTCCTCCCCTCTAGCGGGAGTCTACAATGAGCAGTTCTTC
TRBJ1-3 - TRBV5-3 16 - CARSTENSSNGNTIYF TGTGCCAGAAGCACAGAGAATTCGTCTAATGGAAACACCATATATTTT
TRBJ2-2 - TRBV9 13 - CASSVDLAGELFF TGTGCCAGCAGCGTAGACCTGGCTGGGGAGCTGTTTTTT
TRBJ1-5 - TRBV30 14 - CAWRARGRHQPQHF TGTGCCTGGAGAGCCAGGGGAAGGCATCAGCCCCAGCATTTT
TRBJ2-7 - TRBV2 14 TRBD2 CASRGTSVTYEQYF TGTGCCAGCAGGGGGACTAGCGTAACCTACGAGCAGTACTTC
TRBJ1-2 - TRBV6-1 15 - CASSEGPGINYGYTF TGTGCCAGCAGTGAAGGTCCAGGGATAAACTATGGCTACACCTTC
TRBJ1-5 - TRBV6-5 15 - CASRRTRSSNQPQHF TGTGCCAGCAGACGGACACGGTCTAGCAATCAGCCCCAGCATTTT
TRBJ2-6 - TRBV11-2 15 - CASSLGQPGANGLTF TGTGCCAGCAGCTTAGGGCAGCCTGGGGCCAACGGCCTGACTTTC
TRBJ1-5 - TRBV7-2 13 - CASSLQGYQPQHF TGTGCCAGCAGCTTACAGGGTTATCAGCCCCAGCATTTT
TRBJ2-3 - TRBV10-3 15 - CAISEGLAVTDTQYF TGTGCCATCAGTGAAGGGTTAGCGGTCACAGATACGCAGTATTTT
TRBJ2-7 - TRBV27 14 - CASSSRTRPHEQYF TGTGCCAGCAGTTCCCGGACACGGCCCCACGAGCAGTACTTC
TRBJ2-7 - TRBV29-1 12 - CSVEGLGGEQYF TGCAGCGTTGAAGGTCTGGGGGGTGAGCAGTACTTC
TRBJ1-4 - TRBV11-2 16 - CASSPQGPATNEKLFF TGTGCCAGCAGCCCCCAGGGCCCCGCAACTAATGAAAAACTGTTTTTT
TRBJ2-3 - TRBV30 12 - CAWRDPGDTQYF TGTGCCTGGAGAGATCCAGGGGATACGCAGTATTTT
TRBJ2-3 few TRBV9 14 TRBD1 CASSGRQGLDTQYF TGTGCCAGCAGCGGTAGACAGGGTTTGGATACGCAGTATTTT
TRBJ2-3 - TRBV2 15 TRBD2 CASKMTSGRADTQYF TGTGCCAGCAAGATGACTAGCGGGAGGGCGGATACGCAGTATTTT
TRBJ2-5 once TRBV6-6 14 - CASSYQGGQETQYF TGTGCCAGCAGTTACCAGGGGGGCCAAGAGACCCAGTACTTC
TRBJ1-6 - TRBV14 17 - CASSQDPRGFYNSPLHF TGTGCCAGCAGCCAAGACCCGAGAGGTTTCTATAATTCACCCCTCCACTTT
TRBJ1-2 - TRBV2 14 TRBD1 CASSGAGGSHGYTF TGTGCCAGCAGTGGGGCAGGGGGCTCTCATGGCTACACCTTC
TRBJ2-5 - TRBV14 19 TRBD2 CASSLGLVLGFGLKETQYF TGTGCCAGCAGCCTGGGACTAGTTTTAGGTTTCGGGTTAAAAGAGACCCAGTACTTC
TRBJ1-1 - TRBV6-6 14 - CASSYSILTREAFF TGTGCCAGCAGTTACTCGATTCTGACACGCGAAGCTTTCTTT
TRBJ1-1 - TRBV7-2 14 - CASSLKGGGTEAFF TGTGCCAGCAGCCTAAAGGGGGGGGGCACTGAAGCTTTCTTT
TRBJ2-7 - TRBV5-4 17 TRBD2 CASSQGLAGPSSYEQYF TGTGCCAGCAGCCAAGGACTAGCGGGGCCGAGCTCCTACGAGCAGTACTTC
TRBJ1-4 - TRBV29-1 12 - CSVDGGNEKLFF TGCAGCGTTGACGGGGGAAATGAAAAACTGTTTTTT
TRBJ1-1 - TRBV27 12 - CASRQTGLEAFF TGTGCCAGCAGGCAGACAGGACTGGAAGCTTTCTTT
TRBJ2-1 - TRBV5-1 16 - CASSLAGSGSYNEQFF TGCGCCAGCAGCTTGGCAGGGTCTGGCTCCTACAATGAGCAGTTCTTC
TRBJ2-5 once TRBV5-8 15 - CASSPGGHSEETQYF TGTGCCAGCAGCCCCGGCGGACATTCTGAGGAGACCCAGTACTTC
TRBJ2-7 - TRBV7-2 14 TRBD2 CASSKTSGSYEQYF TGTGCCAGCAGCAAGACTAGCGGATCCTACGAGCAGTACTTC
TRBJ1-2 - TRBV30 14 - CAWRRTALFYGYTF TGTGCCTGGAGAAGGACAGCACTATTCTATGGCTACACCTTC
TRBJ1-2 - TRBV5-4 16 TRBD1 CASSAVLVQGAYGYTF TGTGCCAGCAGCGCGGTCCTGGTGCAGGGGGCCTATGGCTACACCTTC
TRBJ2-7 few TRBV30 12 TRBD2 CAWTLGGGEQYF TGTGCCTGGACCCTGGGGGGGGGCGAGCAGTACTTC
TRBJ2-1 - TRBV18 14 TRBD1 CASSWDRSSNEQFF TGTGCCAGCTCATGGGACAGGAGTTCGAATGAGCAGTTCTTC
TRBJ2-1 - TRBV5-4 18 - CASSRARGSRGLQGEQFF TGTGCCAGCAGCAGGGCACGCGGGAGTCGGGGGTTACAGGGTGAGCAGTTCTTC
TRBJ1-2 - TRBV28 12 - CASSPGFRGYTF TGTGCCAGCAGTCCAGGGTTCAGGGGCTACACCTTC
TRBJ1-5 - TRBV28 14 - CASSLAGGNQPQHF TGTGCCAGCAGTTTAGCAGGGGGCAATCAGCCCCAGCATTTT
TRBJ2-1 - TRBV5-6 15 TRBD1 CASSAWTGGGDEQFF TGTGCCAGCAGCGCCTGGACAGGGGGTGGGGATGAGCAGTTCTTC
TRBJ1-1 - TRBV7-3 14 - CASSLTSGNTEAFF TGTGCCAGCAGCTTAACTTCGGGAAACACTGAAGCTTTCTTT
TRBJ2-5 - TRBV5-1 14 - CASSLIRGLETQYF TGCGCCAGCAGCTTGATTCGGGGATTAGAGACCCAGTACTTC
TRBJ2-5 - TRBV5-4 15 TRBD2 CASSSKREVPETQYF TGTGCCAGCAGCTCCAAGCGGGAGGTCCCAGAGACCCAGTACTTC
TRBJ2-1 - TRBV13 14 - CASSGGASYNEQFF TGTGCCAGCAGCGGGGGGGCCTCCTACAATGAGCAGTTCTTC
TRBJ2-1 - TRBV2 15 TRBD1 CASSRDRGTYNEQFF TGTGCCAGCAGCCGGGACAGAGGGACCTACAATGAGCAGTTCTTC
TRBJ2-7 - TRBV6-6 13 - CASSYPGSYEQYF TGTGCCAGCAGTTACCCAGGCTCCTACGAGCAGTACTTC
TRBJ1-1 - TRBV7-6 14 - CASSLEQVNTEAFF TGTGCCAGCAGCTTAGAACAGGTAAACACTGAAGCTTTCTTT
TRBJ2-7 - TRBV6-5 14 - CASSRGLTSYEQYF TGTGCCAGCAGCCGGGGTCTCACCTCCTACGAGCAGTACTTC